This is a list of T cell receptor beta chains from one sample in a study of Graves' ophthalmopathy and Graves' hyperthyroidism. MiXCR, applied by TCRdb to the multiplex PCR reads, yields one record per CDR3 protein. Of approximately 330,000 distinct CDR3 sequences listed, roughly 16% were seen once; the top ten hold roughly an eighth. Sequencing was performed on peripheral blood. The source of these receptors is an adult man with Graves' ophthalmopathy. Each CDR3 is given with its conserved first and last residue. D genes are given only for firm matches. Clone size is not always given. Where it is, it says once, few, many or a class for expanded clones.

17,-,TRBV11-2,TRBJ1-1,many,CASSRTTGTWGDTEAFF,TGTGCCAGCAGCCGAACTACCGGGACATGGGGTGACACTGAAGCTTTCTTT
15,-,TRBV6-2/TRBV6-3,TRBJ1-2,once,CASLERGSPNYGYTF,TGTGCCAGCTTGGAACGCGGGAGTCCCAACTATGGCTACACCTTC
13,-,TRBV11-3,TRBJ1-2,many,CASSRSGFEGYTF,TGTGCCAGCAGTCGCTCAGGGTTTGAAGGCTACACCTTC
12,-,TRBV4-3,TRBJ1-1,many,CASSQGIQGRHF,TGCGCCAGCAGCCAAGGGATCCAGGGACGCCACTTT
15,TRBD1,TRBV6-2/TRBV6-3,TRBJ1-5,many,CASSYVGQNNQPQHF,TGTGCCAGCAGTTACGTGGGACAGAACAATCAGCCCCAGCATTTT
13,-,TRBV6-1,TRBJ1-5,many,CASSELGNQPQHF,TGTGCCAGCAGTGAACTGGGCAATCAGCCCCAGCATTTT
13,-,TRBV2,TRBJ2-5,many,CASSPGRTETQYF,TGTGCCAGCAGTCCAGGACGGACGGAGACCCAGTACTTC
16,-,TRBV30,TRBJ2-6,many,CAWSANTGSGANVLTF,TGTGCCTGGAGTGCCAACACAGGGTCTGGGGCCAACGTCCTGACTTTC
14,TRBD1,TRBV4-3,TRBJ2-7,-,CASSVDRDTYEQYF,TGCGCCAGCAGTGTGGACAGGGACACCTACGAGCAGTACTTC
13,-,TRBV6-5,TRBJ2-5,many,CASTVRGQETQYF,TGTGCCAGCACCGTCAGGGGCCAAGAGACCCAGTACTTC
13,-,TRBV4-1,TRBJ1-2,many,CASSQERGYGYTF,TGCGCCAGCAGCCAAGAAAGGGGCTATGGCTACACCTTC
15,-,TRBV6-2/TRBV6-3,TRBJ1-5,many,CASSYSSRGGQPQHF,TGTGCCAGCAGTTACTCGAGTCGGGGTGGGCAGCCCCAGCATTTT
16,-,TRBV6-1,TRBJ1-5,many,CASSGEGGYGNQPQHF,TGTGCCAGCAGTGGGGAGGGGGGTTACGGCAATCAGCCCCAGCATTTT
14,TRBD2,TRBV10-3,TRBJ2-7,many,CAIRGLAEGYEQYF,TGTGCCATCAGAGGACTAGCGGAGGGGTACGAGCAGTACTTC
14,-,TRBV18,TRBJ2-7,few,CASSPGAGASEQYF,TGTGCCAGCTCACCTGGGGCAGGAGCCAGCGAGCAGTACTTC
14,-,TRBV6-1,TRBJ1-1,few,CASSELDRNTEAFF,TGTGCCAGCAGTGAGCTGGACAGGAACACTGAAGCTTTCTTT
13,TRBD1,TRBV30,TRBJ1-6,many,CAWVRTGNSPLHF,TGTGCCTGGGTTCGGACAGGGAATTCACCCCTCCACTTT
15,-,TRBV6-5,TRBJ2-7,-,CASSYSGGGVYEQYF,TGTGCCAGCAGTTATTCCGGAGGGGGAGTCTACGAGCAGTACTTC
14,TRBD1,TRBV5-1,TRBJ2-7,few,CASSWTGDSYEQYF,TGCGCCAGCAGCTGGACAGGGGATTCCTACGAGCAGTACTTC
14,-,TRBV6-1,TRBJ1-5,-,CASSETGFDQPQHF,TGTGCCAGCAGCGAAACAGGGTTCGATCAGCCCCAGCATTTT
14,TRBD1,TRBV6-1,TRBJ2-7,many,CASSPSTGVHEQYF,TGTGCCAGCAGCCCTTCGACAGGGGTCCACGAGCAGTACTTC
16,-,TRBV9,TRBJ1-2,many,CASSESGTDTMSGYTF,TGTGCCAGCAGCGAATCTGGGACGGATACTATGTCGGGCTACACCTTC
15,-,TRBV19,TRBJ1-1,many,CASSPPREVNTEAFF,TGTGCCAGTAGCCCCCCCAGGGAAGTGAACACTGAAGCTTTCTTT
15,-,TRBV7-8,TRBJ1-5,many,CASSLALADNQPQHF,TGTGCCAGCAGCTTAGCGCTGGCAGACAATCAGCCCCAGCATTTT